This T cell receptor (beta chain) was recorded in a study of blood T cell repertoires in COVID-19. The overall study: Researchers got acute and convalescent COVID-19 samples from the United States, Italy and Spain. PBMCs, B-cell-depleted T cells, or T cells were the source of the cDNA or gDNA that made up the material.

V lost 6 bases and J lost 5, with 25 bases in between. The CDR3 contains 17 residues. In germline, CDR1 is SGHVS, CDR2 FNYEAQ. Original data processing: Counts of nucleated cells, estimated from reference gene primer amplification, were obtained. The method was immunoSEQ multiplex PCR; TCRdb's version includes in-frame clones alone and lacks a portion of them. V, J and clone size are those of that table, while D and trimming were read from the DNA. This sample yields 70,000 or so clones, of which approximately 90% are seen a single time; nearly 8.5% belongs to the top ten. Sequences were obtained from peripheral blood. The sequence was obtained from a human donor in a cohort sampled during active COVID-19. This chain uses TRBV7-6 with TRBJ1-1, with D tentatively TRBD1 (6 bases). The CDR3 region has the DNA TGTGCCAGCAGTGGATACCGGGACACCGGGACGGGGACTGAAGCTTTCTTT. Its translation is CASSGYRDTGTGTEAFF.